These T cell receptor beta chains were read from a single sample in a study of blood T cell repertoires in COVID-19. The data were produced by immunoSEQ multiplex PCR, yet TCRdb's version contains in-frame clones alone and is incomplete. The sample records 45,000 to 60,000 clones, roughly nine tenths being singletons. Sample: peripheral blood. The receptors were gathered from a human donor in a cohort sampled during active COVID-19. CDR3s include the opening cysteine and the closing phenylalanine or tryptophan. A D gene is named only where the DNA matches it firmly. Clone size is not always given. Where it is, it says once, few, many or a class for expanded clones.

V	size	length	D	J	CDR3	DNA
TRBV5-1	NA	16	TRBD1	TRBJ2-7	CASSLILQGANDEQYF	TGCGCCAGCAGCTTGATACTCCAGGGGGCTAACGATGAGCAGTACTTC
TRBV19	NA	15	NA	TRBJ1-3	CASIPRVGSGNTIYF	TGTGCCAGTATCCCCAGGGTGGGCTCTGGAAACACCATATATTTT
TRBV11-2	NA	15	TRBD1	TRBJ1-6	CASSTRTGINSPLHF	TGTGCCAGCAGCACACGGACAGGGATCAATTCACCCCTCCACTTT
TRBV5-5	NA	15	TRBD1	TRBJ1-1	CASSQSGTVNTEAFF	TGTGCCAGCAGCCAATCCGGGACAGTCAACACTGAAGCTTTCTTT
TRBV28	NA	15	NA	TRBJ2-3	CASSARLPGTDTQYF	TGTGCCAGCAGTGCCCGACTACCGGGCACAGATACGCAGTATTTT
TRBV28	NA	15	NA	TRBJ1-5	CASSFPLGANQPQHF	TGTGCCAGCAGTTTCCCACTAGGAGCCAATCAGCCCCAGCATTTT
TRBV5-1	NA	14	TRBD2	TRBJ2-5	CASSNVLAGETQYF	TGCGCCAGCAGCAACGTGCTAGCGGGTGAGACCCAGTACTTC
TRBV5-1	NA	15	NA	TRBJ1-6	CASSLQSSYNSPLHF	TGCGCCAGCAGCTTACAGAGCTCCTATAATTCACCCCTCCACTTT
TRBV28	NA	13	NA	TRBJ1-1	CASSEVLDTEAFF	TGTGCCAGCAGCGAGGTTTTGGACACTGAAGCTTTCTTT
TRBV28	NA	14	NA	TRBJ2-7	CASSGAGSSYEQYF	TGTGCCAGCAGTGGGGCGGGATCGTCCTACGAGCAGTACTTC
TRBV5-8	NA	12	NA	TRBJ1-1	CASSKRLTEAFF	TGTGCCAGCAGCAAGAGGTTGACTGAAGCTTTCTTT
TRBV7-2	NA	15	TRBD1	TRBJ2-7	CASSLTRDRGYEQYF	TGTGCCAGCAGCCTAACCCGGGACAGGGGCTACGAGCAGTACTTC
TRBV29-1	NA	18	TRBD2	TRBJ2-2	CSARKGLAGEIYTGELFF	TGCAGCGCAAGAAAGGGACTAGCGGGAGAGATTTACACCGGGGAGCTGTTTTTT
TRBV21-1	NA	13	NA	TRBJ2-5	CASSSKYQETQYF	TGTGCCAGCAGTTCAAAATACCAAGAGACCCAGTACTTC
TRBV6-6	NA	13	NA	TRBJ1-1	CASTNTRNTEAFF	TGTGCCAGCACCAACACAAGGAACACTGAAGCTTTCTTT
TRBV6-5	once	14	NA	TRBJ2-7	CASSPGRTGYEQYF	TGTGCCAGCAGTCCCGGGAGAACGGGTTACGAGCAGTACTTC
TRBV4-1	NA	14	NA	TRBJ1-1	CASSQGNRGVGAFF	TGCGCCAGCAGCCAGGGGAATCGGGGAGTTGGCGCTTTCTTT
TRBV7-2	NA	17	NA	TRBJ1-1	CASSLDLLRGKGTEAFF	TGTGCCAGCAGCTTAGATCTCCTAAGGGGGAAAGGCACTGAAGCTTTCTTT
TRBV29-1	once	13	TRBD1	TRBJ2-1	CSVAPGGYNEQFF	TGCAGCGTTGCTCCAGGGGGCTACAATGAGCAGTTCTTC
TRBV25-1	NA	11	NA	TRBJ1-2	CASMDSYGYTF	TGTGCCAGTATGGACAGCTATGGCTACACCTTC
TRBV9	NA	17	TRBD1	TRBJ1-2	CASTHVGTALSNYGYTF	TGTGCCAGCACCCATGTCGGGACAGCGCTTTCTAACTATGGCTACACCTTC
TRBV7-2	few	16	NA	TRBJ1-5	CASSLYKGLGNQPQHF	TGTGCCAGCAGCTTATATAAGGGGCTAGGCAATCAGCCCCAGCATTTT
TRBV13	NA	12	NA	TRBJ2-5	CASSWGPETQYF	TGTGCCAGCAGCTGGGGCCCGGAGACCCAGTACTTC
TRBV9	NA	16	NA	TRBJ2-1	CASSVRASGGLNEQFF	TGTGCCAGCAGCGTTAGGGCCTCCGGGGGGCTAAATGAGCAGTTCTTC
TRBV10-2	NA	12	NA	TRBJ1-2	CASSLSGYGYTF	TGCGCCAGCAGTTTGTCAGGGTATGGCTACACCTTC
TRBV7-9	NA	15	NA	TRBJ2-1	CASTSGRVGVNEQFF	TGTGCCAGCACTTCCGGGAGAGTCGGCGTGAATGAGCAGTTCTTC
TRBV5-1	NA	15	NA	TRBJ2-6	CASKKTGAGANVLTF	TGCGCCAGTAAAAAGACCGGGGCTGGGGCCAACGTCCTGACTTTC
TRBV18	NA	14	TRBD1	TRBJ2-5	CASSSPGTEETQYF	TGTGCCAGCTCATCTCCCGGGACAGAAGAGACCCAGTACTTC
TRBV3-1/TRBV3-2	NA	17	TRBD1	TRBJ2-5	CASSRRTGTGGFVTQYF	TGTGCCAGCAGCCGAAGGACCGGGACAGGGGGCTTTGTGACCCAGTACTTC
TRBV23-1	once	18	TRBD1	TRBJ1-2	CASSHGVEWLQGYYGYTF	TGCGCCAGCAGTCATGGTGTGGAGTGGTTACAGGGGTACTATGGCTACACCTTC
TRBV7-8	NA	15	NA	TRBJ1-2	CASSPRIFYPYGYTF	TGTGCCAGCAGCCCCCGAATCTTCTACCCCTATGGCTACACCTTC
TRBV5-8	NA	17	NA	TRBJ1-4	CASSLGAGAATNEKLFF	TGTGCCAGCAGCTTGGGGGCAGGTGCTGCAACTAATGAAAAACTGTTTTTT
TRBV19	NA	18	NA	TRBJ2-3	CASSISWVRGGGADTQYF	TGTGCCAGTAGTATTTCGTGGGTGAGAGGGGGGGGCGCAGATACGCAGTATTTT
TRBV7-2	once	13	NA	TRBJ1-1	CASSLDVIGGAFF	TGTGCCAGCAGCTTGGACGTCATAGGGGGAGCTTTCTTT
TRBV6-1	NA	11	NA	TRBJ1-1	CASSELFALSF	TGTGCCAGCAGTGAATTGTTTGCACTGAGCTTT
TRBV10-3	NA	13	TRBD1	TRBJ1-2	CAISPGTEGGYTF	TGTGCCATCAGCCCCGGGACAGAGGGTGGCTACACCTTC
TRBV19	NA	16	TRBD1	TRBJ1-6	CASSIGAGQADSPLHF	TGTGCCAGTAGTATCGGGGCGGGACAGGCGGATTCACCCCTCCACTTT
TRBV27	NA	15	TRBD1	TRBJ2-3	CASSLLRGQTDTQYF	TGTGCCAGCAGTTTATTAAGGGGGCAGACAGATACGCAGTATTTT
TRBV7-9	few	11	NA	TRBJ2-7	CASSLAREQYF	TGTGCCAGCAGCTTAGCCCGGGAGCAGTACTTC
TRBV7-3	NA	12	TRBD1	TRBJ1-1	CASSEDRGEAFF	TGTGCCAGCAGCGAAGACAGGGGTGAAGCTTTCTTT
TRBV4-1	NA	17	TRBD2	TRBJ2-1	CASSQAPLAGGPFEQFF	TGCGCCAGCAGCCAAGCCCCCCTGGCGGGGGGGCCTTTTGAGCAGTTCTTC
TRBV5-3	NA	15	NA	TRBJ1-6	CARRLRRDTNSPLHF	TGTGCCAGAAGATTACGTCGGGACACCAATTCACCCCTCCACTTT
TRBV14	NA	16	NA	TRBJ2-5	CASSQGTVLGGETQYF	TGTGCCAGCAGCCAAGGGACAGTGCTAGGCGGGGAGACCCAGTACTTC
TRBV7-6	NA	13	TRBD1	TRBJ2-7	CASSSDRGYEQYF	TGTGCCAGCAGCTCGGACAGGGGTTACGAGCAGTACTTC
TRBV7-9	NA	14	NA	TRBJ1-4	CASSPGQDNEKLFF	TGTGCCAGCAGCCCGGGACAAGATAATGAAAAACTGTTTTTT
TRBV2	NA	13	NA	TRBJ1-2	CASISQGVAGYTF	TGTGCCAGCATTTCACAGGGTGTGGCTGGCTACACCTTC
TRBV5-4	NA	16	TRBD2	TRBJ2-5	CASRVTGTSGQETQYF	TGTGCCAGCAGAGTCACCGGGACTAGCGGCCAAGAGACCCAGTACTTC
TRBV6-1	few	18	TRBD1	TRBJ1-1	CASSAHRGTGGVGGEAFF	TGTGCCAGCAGTGCACACCGGGGGACAGGGGGCGTTGGTGGTGAAGCTTTCTTT
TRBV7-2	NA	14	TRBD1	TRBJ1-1	CASRVTGVNTEAFF	TGTGCCAGCAGAGTGACAGGGGTGAACACTGAAGCTTTCTTT
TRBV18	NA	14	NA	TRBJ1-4	CASSPRGSQEKLFF	TGTGCCAGCTCACCAAGGGGTTCTCAAGAAAAACTGTTTTTT
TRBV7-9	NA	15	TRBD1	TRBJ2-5	CASSPRTGFRETQYF	TGTGCCAGCAGCCCTCGGACAGGCTTTCGAGAGACCCAGTACTTC
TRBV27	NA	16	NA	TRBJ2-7	CASSGRSRMGRHEQYF	TGTGCCAGCAGTGGGAGGTCCCGGATGGGGAGGCACGAGCAGTACTTC
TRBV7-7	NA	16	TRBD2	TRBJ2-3	CASSSGLAGTTDTQYF	TGTGCCAGCAGCTCGGGACTAGCGGGGACCACAGATACGCAGTATTTT
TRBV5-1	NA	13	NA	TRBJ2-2	CASSFTADGELFF	TGCGCCAGCAGCTTTACAGCAGACGGGGAGCTGTTTTTT
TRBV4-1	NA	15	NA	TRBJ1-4	CASSQVGGVGEKLFF	TGCGCCAGCAGCCAAGTCGGAGGGGTGGGTGAAAAACTGTTTTTT
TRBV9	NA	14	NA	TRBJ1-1	CASSAMTGNTEAFF	TGTGCCAGCAGCGCCATGACAGGGAACACTGAAGCTTTCTTT
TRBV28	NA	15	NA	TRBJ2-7	CASSPRRGSPYEQYF	TGTGCCAGCAGTCCCCGCAGGGGCTCGCCTTACGAGCAGTACTTC
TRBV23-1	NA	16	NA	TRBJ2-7	CASSQPGCAANYEQYF	TGCGCCAGCAGTCAACCCGGGTGTGCAGCCAACTACGAGCAGTACTTC
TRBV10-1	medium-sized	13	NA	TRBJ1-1	CASSVGVNTEAFF	TGCGCCAGCAGTGTAGGAGTGAACACTGAAGCTTTCTTT